One TCR beta chain is described in this entry. Its antigen is not identified. This entry is derived from a study of cytomegalovirus exposure and HLA in healthy donors. General observations from the study: In vitro, three CMV-associated chains proved specific for CMV antigens. Accounts indicate the classifier identified cytomegalovirus status with strong specificity and sensitivity.

This CDR3 comprises 15 residues. Germline V gives CDR1 MNHEY, CDR2 SMNVEV (reference sequence). V trimming: 4 bases; J trimming: 7 bases; junction bases outside the gene matches: 11. TCRdb's copy holds only in-frame clones and misses some; the assay was immunoSEQ multiplex PCR. The data show 150,000 to 200,000 clones, roughly 83% seen once. The source is a young woman in good health and CMV-seronegative. The genes are TRBV27 and TRBJ2-5; 8 bases match TRBD1. The sample comprised PBMCs. The CDR3 here is CASSSPWTGRGTQYF. The CDR3 coding sequence is TGTGCCAGCAGTTCCCCCTGGACAGGGAGAGGGACCCAGTACTTC.